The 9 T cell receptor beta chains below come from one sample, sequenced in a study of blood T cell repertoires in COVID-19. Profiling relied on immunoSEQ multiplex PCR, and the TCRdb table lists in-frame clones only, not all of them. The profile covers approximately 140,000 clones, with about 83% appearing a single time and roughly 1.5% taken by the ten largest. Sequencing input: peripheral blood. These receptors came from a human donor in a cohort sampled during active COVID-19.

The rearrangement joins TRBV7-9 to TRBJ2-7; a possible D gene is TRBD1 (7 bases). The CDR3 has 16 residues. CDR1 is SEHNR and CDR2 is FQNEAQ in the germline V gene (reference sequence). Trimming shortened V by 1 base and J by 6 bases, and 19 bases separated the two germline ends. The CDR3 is CASSLDLAGGGAEQYF. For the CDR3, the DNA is TGTGCCAGCAGCTTAGATCTGGCAGGGGGAGGAGCCGAGCAGTACTTC.

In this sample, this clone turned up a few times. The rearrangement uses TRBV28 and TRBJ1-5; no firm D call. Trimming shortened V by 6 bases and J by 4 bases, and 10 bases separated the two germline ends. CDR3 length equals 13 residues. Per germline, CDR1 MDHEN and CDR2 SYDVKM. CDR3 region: CASSQLINQPQHF. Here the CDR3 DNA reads TGTGCCAGCAGCCAACTAATTAATCAGCCCCAGCATTTT.

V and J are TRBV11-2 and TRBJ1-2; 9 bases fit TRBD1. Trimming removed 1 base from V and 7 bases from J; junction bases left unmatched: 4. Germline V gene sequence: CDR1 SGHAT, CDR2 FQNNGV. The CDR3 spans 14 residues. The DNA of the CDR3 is TGTGCCAGCAGCTTAGTGAGGACAGGGGCTGGCTACACCTTC. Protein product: CASSLVRTGAGYTF.

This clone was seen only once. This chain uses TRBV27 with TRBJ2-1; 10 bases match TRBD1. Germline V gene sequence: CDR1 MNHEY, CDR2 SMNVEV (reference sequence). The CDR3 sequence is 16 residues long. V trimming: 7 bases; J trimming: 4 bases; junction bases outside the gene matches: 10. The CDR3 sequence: CASTRTPGQGYNEQFF. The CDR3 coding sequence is TGTGCCAGCACCCGGACTCCGGGACAGGGGTACAATGAGCAGTTCTTC.

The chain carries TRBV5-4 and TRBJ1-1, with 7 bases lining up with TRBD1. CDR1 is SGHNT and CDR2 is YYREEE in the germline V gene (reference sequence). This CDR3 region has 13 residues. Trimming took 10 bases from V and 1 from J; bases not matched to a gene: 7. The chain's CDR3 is CAGGQAANTEAFF. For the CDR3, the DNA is TGTGCCGGTGGACAGGCGGCGAACACTGAAGCTTTCTTT.

CDR3 in DNA: TGTGCCAGCAGCGTAACGAGCGGGGTCCGGGAGACCCAGTACTTC. Translating it yields CASSVTSGVRETQYF. The chain has TRBV9 and TRBJ2-5; 7 nucleotides match TRBD2. V shed 1 base, J shed 5 bases, and the junction held 8 bases outside the gene matches. The CDR3 extends over 15 amino acids. Germline V gene sequence: CDR1 SGDLS, CDR2 YYNGEE.

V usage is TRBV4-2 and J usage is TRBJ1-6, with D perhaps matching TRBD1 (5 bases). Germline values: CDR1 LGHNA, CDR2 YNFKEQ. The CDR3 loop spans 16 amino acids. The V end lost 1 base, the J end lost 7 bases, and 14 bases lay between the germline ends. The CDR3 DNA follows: TGTGCCAGCAGCCAAGCGGACCAGGGCCGGAATTCACCCCTCCACTTT. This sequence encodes CASSQADQGRNSPLHF.

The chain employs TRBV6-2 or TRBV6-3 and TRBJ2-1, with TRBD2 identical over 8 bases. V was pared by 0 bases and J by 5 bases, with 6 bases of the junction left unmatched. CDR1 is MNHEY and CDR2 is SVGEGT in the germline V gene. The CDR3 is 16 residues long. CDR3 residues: CASSYSGAGGNNEQFF. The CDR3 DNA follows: TGTGCCAGCAGTTACTCGGGGGCGGGAGGAAACAATGAGCAGTTCTTC.

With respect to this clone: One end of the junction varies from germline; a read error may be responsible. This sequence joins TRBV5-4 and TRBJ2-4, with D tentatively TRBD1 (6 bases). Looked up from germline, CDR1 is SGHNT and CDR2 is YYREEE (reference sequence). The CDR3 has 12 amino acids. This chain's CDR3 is CASSLARGGEHF. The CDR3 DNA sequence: TGTGCCAGCAGCTTGGCCCGAGGGGGAGAGCACTTC.